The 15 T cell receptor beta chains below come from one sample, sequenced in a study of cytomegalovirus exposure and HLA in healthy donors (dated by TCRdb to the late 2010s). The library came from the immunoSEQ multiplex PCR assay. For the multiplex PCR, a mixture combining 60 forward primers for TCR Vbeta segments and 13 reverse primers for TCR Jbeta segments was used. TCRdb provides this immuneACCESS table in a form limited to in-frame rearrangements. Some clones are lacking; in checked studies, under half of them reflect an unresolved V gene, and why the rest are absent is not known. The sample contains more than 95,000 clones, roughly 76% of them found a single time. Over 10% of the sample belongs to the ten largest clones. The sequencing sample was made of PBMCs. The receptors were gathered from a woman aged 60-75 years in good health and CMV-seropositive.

Here the CDR3 DNA reads TGTGCCAGCAGCGTGGGCGGGGGCGATTACGAGCAGTACTTC. This sequence encodes CASSVGGGDYEQYF. The chain carries TRBV9 and TRBJ2-7; D is perhaps TRBD2 (7 bases). The CDR3 consists of 14 residues. V was pared by 2 bases and J by 4 bases, with 13 bases between. CDR1 and CDR2 from the germline V gene are SGDLS and YYNGEE.

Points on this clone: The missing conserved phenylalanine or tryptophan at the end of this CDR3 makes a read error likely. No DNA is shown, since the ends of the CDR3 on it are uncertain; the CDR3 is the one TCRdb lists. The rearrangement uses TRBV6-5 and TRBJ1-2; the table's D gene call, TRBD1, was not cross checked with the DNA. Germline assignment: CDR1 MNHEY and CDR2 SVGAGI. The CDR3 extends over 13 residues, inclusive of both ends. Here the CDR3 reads CASSPLLDRDLKL.

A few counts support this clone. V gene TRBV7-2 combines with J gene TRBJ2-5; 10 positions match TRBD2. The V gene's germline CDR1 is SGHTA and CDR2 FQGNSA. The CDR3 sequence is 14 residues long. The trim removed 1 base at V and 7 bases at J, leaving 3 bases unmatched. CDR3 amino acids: CASSLDPSGGTQYF. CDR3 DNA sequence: TGTGCCAGCAGCTTAGATCCTAGCGGGGGGACCCAGTACTTC.

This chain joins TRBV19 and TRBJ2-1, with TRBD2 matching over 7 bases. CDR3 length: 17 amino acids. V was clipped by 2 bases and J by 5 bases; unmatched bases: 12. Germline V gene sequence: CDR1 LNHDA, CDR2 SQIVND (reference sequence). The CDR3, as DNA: TGTGCCAGTAGTATACCCCCTCGGTGGGGGAGGGACAATGAGCAGTTCTTC. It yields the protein CASSIPPRWGRDNEQFF.

DNA for the CDR3: TGTGCCAGCAGAGGTAGACAGGGTATTAATGAAAAACTGTTTTTT. Protein sequence: CASRGRQGINEKLFF. The chain recombines TRBV7-2 with TRBJ1-4; 7 bases fit TRBD1. Germline values: CDR1 SGHTA, CDR2 FQGNSA. With 6 bases clipped from V and 4 bases from J, the junction kept 8 bases outside the gene matches. This CDR3 has 15 residues.

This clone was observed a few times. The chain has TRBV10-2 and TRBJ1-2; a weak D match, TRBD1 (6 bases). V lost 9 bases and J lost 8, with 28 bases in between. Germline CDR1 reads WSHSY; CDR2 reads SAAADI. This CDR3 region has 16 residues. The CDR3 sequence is CASLSSTRGRRGGYTF. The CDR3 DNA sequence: TGCGCCAGTTTGTCCTCCACCAGGGGTCGACGTGGGGGCTACACCTTC.

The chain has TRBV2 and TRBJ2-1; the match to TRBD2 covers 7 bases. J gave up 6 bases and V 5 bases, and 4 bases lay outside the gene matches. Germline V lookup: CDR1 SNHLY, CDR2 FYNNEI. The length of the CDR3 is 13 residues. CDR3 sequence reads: CASSLLALNEQFF. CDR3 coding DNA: TGTGCCAGCAGTCTACTAGCGCTCAATGAGCAGTTCTTC.

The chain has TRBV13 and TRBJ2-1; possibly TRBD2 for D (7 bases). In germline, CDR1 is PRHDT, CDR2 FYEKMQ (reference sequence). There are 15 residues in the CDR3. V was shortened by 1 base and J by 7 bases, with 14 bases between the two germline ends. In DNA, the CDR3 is TGTGCCAGCAGCTTAGTGTGGGGGGGCGAAAATGAGCAGTTCTTC. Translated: CASSLVWGGENEQFF.

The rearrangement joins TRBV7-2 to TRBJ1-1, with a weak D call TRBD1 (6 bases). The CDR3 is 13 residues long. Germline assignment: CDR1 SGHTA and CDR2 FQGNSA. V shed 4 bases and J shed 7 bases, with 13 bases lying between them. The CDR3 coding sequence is TGTGCCAGCAGCTACGACAGGTTAGGTGAAGCTTTCTTT. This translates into CASSYDRLGEAFF.

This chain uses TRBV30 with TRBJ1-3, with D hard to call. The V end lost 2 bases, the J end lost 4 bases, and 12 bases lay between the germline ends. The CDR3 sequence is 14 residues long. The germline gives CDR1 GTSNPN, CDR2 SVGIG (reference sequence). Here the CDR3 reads CAWSRRSSGNTIYF. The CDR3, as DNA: TGTGCCTGGAGTCGGCGGTCTTCGGGAAACACCATATATTTT. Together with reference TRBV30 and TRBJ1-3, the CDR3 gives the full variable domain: SQTIHQWPATLVQPVGSPLSLECTVEGTSNPNLYWYRQAAGRGLQLLFYSVGIGQISSEVPQNLSASRPQDRQFILSSKKLLLSDSGFYLCAWSRRSSGNTIYFGEGSWLTVV.

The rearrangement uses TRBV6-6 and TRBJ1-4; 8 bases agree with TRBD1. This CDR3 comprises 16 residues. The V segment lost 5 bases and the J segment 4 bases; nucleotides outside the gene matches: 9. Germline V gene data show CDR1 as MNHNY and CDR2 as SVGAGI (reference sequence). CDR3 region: CASSTGRGRGNEKLFF. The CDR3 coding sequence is TGTGCCAGCAGTACGGGCAGGGGGCGAGGTAATGAAAAACTGTTTTTT.

This CDR3 is CASSFPTSSNEQFF. In DNA, the CDR3 is TGTGCCAGCAGCTTCCCTACCTCTAGTAATGAGCAGTTCTTC. The chain links TRBV7-2 to TRBJ2-1; D is undetermined. V lost 3 bases to trimming and J lost 7 bases, with 13 bases between them. CDR1 is SGHTA, CDR2 FQGNSA, per germline. The CDR3 spans 14 residues.

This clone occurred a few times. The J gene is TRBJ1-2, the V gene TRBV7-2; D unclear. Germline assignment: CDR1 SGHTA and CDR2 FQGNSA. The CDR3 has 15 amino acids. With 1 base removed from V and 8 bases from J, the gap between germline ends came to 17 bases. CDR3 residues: CASSLGSITPGGYTF. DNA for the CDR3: TGTGCCAGCAGCTTAGGGAGTATCACTCCCGGGGGCTACACCTTC.

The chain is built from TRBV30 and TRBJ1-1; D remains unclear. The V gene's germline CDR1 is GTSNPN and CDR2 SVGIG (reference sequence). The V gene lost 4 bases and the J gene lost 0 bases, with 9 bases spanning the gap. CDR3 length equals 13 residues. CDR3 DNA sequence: TGTGCCTGGAATAGTCAGGTGAACACTGAAGCTTTCTTT. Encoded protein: CAWNSQVNTEAFF.

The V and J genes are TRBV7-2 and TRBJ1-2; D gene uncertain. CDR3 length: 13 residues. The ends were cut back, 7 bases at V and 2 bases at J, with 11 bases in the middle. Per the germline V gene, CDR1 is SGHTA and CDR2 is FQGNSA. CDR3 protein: CASNLRGNYGYTF. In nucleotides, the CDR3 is TGTGCCAGCAACCTCCGAGGGAACTATGGCTACACCTTC.